The 21 T cell receptor beta chains below were found in one sample sequenced in a study of CD8+CD57+ T cells in acquired aplastic anemia. TCR beta VDJ and CDR3 profiles were obtained from a genomic DNA template. TCRdb itself ran the reads through MiXCR, one entry per CDR3 protein. Of around 50,000 distinct CDR3 sequences in the sample, around 72% are singletons; the top ten hold under 40%. The sample consisted of sorted CD4+, CD8+, or CD8+CD57+ T cells (not recorded which) from PBMCs. All receptors come from a human donor in good health, serving as a control.

The chain employs TRBV7-9 and TRBJ2-5; 7 bases line up with TRBD1. Germline loops: CDR1 SEHNR, CDR2 FQNEAQ (reference sequence). The V segment lost 2 bases and the J segment 4 bases; nucleotides outside the gene matches: 7. The CDR3 extends over 15 amino acids. CDR3 sequence reads: CASSLTRTGVETQYF. The CDR3 DNA follows: TGTGCCAGCAGCTTAACGCGAACAGGGGTAGAGACCCAGTACTTC.

This chain uses TRBV24-1 with TRBJ2-3; TRBD1 matches at 10 bases. Germline trimming cut 11 bases from V and 6 bases from J; bases unmatched to any gene: 13. CDR3 length: 15 amino acids. Germline V lookup: CDR1 KGHDR, CDR2 SFDVKD. The CDR3 protein is CASSRGTGASDTQYF. DNA of the CDR3: TGTGCCAGTAGTAGGGGGACAGGGGCATCGGATACGCAGTATTTT.

As DNA, the CDR3 is TGTGCCAGCACCTCGTACACTGAAGCTTTCTTT. It specifies CASTSYTEAFF. The chain combines TRBV19 with TRBJ1-1; D is unresolved. The CDR3 consists of 11 residues. The germline V gene encodes CDR1 LNHDA and CDR2 SQIVND (reference sequence). Trimming cost V 9 bases and J 3 bases, with 8 bases left between them. Full variable domain (remainder filled in from reference TRBV19 and TRBJ1-1): DGGITQSPKYLFRKEGQNVTLSCEQNLNHDAMYWYRQDPGQGLRLIYYSQIVNDFQKGDIAEGYSVSREKKESFPLTVTSAQKNPTAFYLCASTSYTEAFFGQGTRLTVV.

V usage is TRBV12-3 or TRBV12-4 and J usage is TRBJ2-7; 8 nucleotides align to TRBD1. The CDR3 is 16 amino acids. Losses at the gene ends were 0 bases for V and 9 bases for J; bases not matched to a gene: 13. DNA for the CDR3: TGTGCCAGCAGTTTAGCGTGGGGACAGGCTGGGTCTGTGCAGTACTTC. This codes for CASSLAWGQAGSVQYF.

CDR3 bases: TGTGCCAGCAGCCCTCAGGGACAGGGAGAGACTGAAGCTTTCTTT. It encodes CASSPQGQGETEAFF. The chain carries TRBV4-2 and TRBJ1-1, with 9 bases identical to TRBD1. V trimming: 4 bases; J trimming: 5 bases; junction bases outside the gene matches: 8. CDR3 length equals 15 residues. The germline V gene has CDR1 LGHNA and CDR2 YNFKEQ.

The chain carries TRBV20-1 and TRBJ1-6, with 7 bases aligning to TRBD1. This CDR3 is built from 19 residues. CDR1 is DFQATT, CDR2 SNEGSKA, per germline (reference sequence). J was trimmed by 8 bases and V by 2 bases; bases with no gene match: 21. The CDR3 loop is CSARSTGTVGWGMDSPLHF. Written as DNA, the CDR3 is TGCAGTGCTAGATCAACCGGGACAGTGGGGTGGGGGATGGATTCACCCCTCCACTTT.

The gene calls are TRBV20-1 and TRBJ1-1; no clear D. CDR3 size: 11 residues. V shed 5 bases and J shed 0 bases, with 4 bases lying between them. Germline V gene sequence: CDR1 DFQATT, CDR2 SNEGSKA (reference sequence). The CDR3 loop is CSAQMNTEAFF. The CDR3 DNA follows: TGCAGTGCTCAAATGAACACTGAAGCTTTCTTT.

This sequence joins TRBV7-3 and TRBJ2-7; 10 nucleotides align to TRBD1. J was trimmed by 5 bases and V by 4 bases; bases with no gene match: 5. Germline V gene lookup returns CDR1 SGHTA and CDR2 FQGTGA. CDR3 length: 14 residues. CDR3 protein: CASSSGTGVHEQYF. Written as DNA, the CDR3 is TGTGCCAGCAGCTCGGGGACAGGGGTCCACGAGCAGTACTTC.

V gene TRBV19 combines with J gene TRBJ2-7; tentative D call: TRBD1 (6 bases). The CDR3 consists of 12 residues. CDR1 and CDR2 from the germline V gene are LNHDA and SQIVND (reference sequence). V lost 10 bases and J 3 bases, leaving 13 bases between the germline ends. CDR3 DNA sequence: TGTGCCACCGACTGGGACATCTACGAGCAGTACTTC. It encodes CATDWDIYEQYF.

The gene calls are TRBV6-1 and TRBJ2-2, with D maybe TRBD2 (6 bases). Germline CDR1 MNHNS, CDR2 SASEGT. V lost 8 bases, J lost 3 bases, and 10 bases lay in between. The CDR3 runs 13 residues. In DNA, the CDR3 is TGTGCCAGCGGCAGGAGGGACACCGGGGAGCTGTTTTTT. It specifies CASGRRDTGELFF.

The CDR3 is CAISGGTVSYEQYF. The CDR3 DNA sequence: TGTGCCATCAGTGGCGGGACAGTCTCCTACGAGCAGTACTTC. The chain carries TRBV10-3 and TRBJ2-7; TRBD1 might be the D (7 bases). Trimming shortened V by 4 bases and J by 0 bases, and 10 bases separated the two germline ends. The CDR3 totals 14 residues. Germline CDR1 and CDR2: ENHRY and SYGVKD.

There are a few counts of this clonotype. The chain employs TRBV10-3 and TRBJ1-5, with a weak D call TRBD1 (5 bases). CDR3 size: 14 residues. The germline gives CDR1 ENHRY, CDR2 SYGVKD. V lost 6 bases and J lost 6, with 15 bases in between. Here the CDR3 DNA reads TGTGCCATCAGCGGCGGCAGGGAGGGTCAGCCCCAGCATTTT. As protein: CAISGGREGQPQHF.

This clonotype came up a few times. V usage is TRBV19 and J usage is TRBJ1-4; 9 nucleotides agree with TRBD1. This CDR3 is 14 amino acids long. Germline assignment: CDR1 LNHDA and CDR2 SQIVND (reference sequence). V dropped 6 bases and J dropped 8; count of bases not matched to a gene: 7. CDR3 loop: CASRPGQGSEKLFF. Here the CDR3 DNA reads TGTGCCAGTAGACCGGGACAGGGAAGCGAAAAACTGTTTTTT.

The gene calls are TRBV10-3 and TRBJ2-3; 10 bases match TRBD2. CDR1 and CDR2 (germline): ENHRY, SYGVKD. The CDR3 loop spans 15 amino acids. The V gene end was trimmed by 6 bases and the J gene end by 4 bases; junction bases not matched to a gene: 7. CDR3 sequence reads: CAIRPSGSTPDTQYF. CDR3 DNA: TGTGCCATCAGGCCTAGCGGGAGTACCCCAGATACGCAGTATTTT.

A single count supports this clonotype. This chain joins TRBV2 and TRBJ2-7; unclear D gene. In germline, CDR1 is SNHLY, CDR2 FYNNEI. CDR3 length equals 14 residues. V was clipped by 6 bases and J by 2 bases, with 14 bases between them. The CDR3 loop reads CASRLTGNTYEQYF. DNA of the CDR3: TGTGCCAGCAGACTAACGGGCAACACCTACGAGCAGTACTTC. Together with reference TRBV2 and TRBJ2-7, the CDR3 gives the full variable domain: EPEVTQTPSHQVTQMGQEVILRCVPISNHLYFYWYRQILGQKVEFLVSFYNNEISEKSEIFDDQFSVERPDGSNFTLKIRSTKLEDSAMYFCASRLTGNTYEQYFGPGTRLTVT.

This sequence joins TRBV11-1 and TRBJ2-5; no clear D. The germline CDR1 and CDR2 sequences are SGHAT and FQDESV (reference sequence). The CDR3 consists of 17 residues. The germline V and J ends were trimmed by 1 base and 4 bases, with 19 bases remaining between them. The CDR3 region is CASSLGVVQPGRETQYF. CDR3 bases: TGTGCCAGCAGCTTAGGAGTTGTACAGCCCGGCCGAGAGACCCAGTACTTC.

The V call is TRBV6-1, the J call TRBJ1-6, with TRBD1 identical over 7 bases. Germline loops: CDR1 MNHNS, CDR2 SASEGT. The CDR3 is 14 residues long. Trimming at V came to 6 bases and at J to 5 bases, leaving 4 bases not matched to a gene. The CDR3 spells CASSQGQHNSPLHF. DNA of the CDR3: TGTGCCAGCAGCCAGGGACAGCATAATTCACCCCTCCACTTT.

This clonotype appeared a single time. The gene calls are TRBV19 and TRBJ2-1, with D possibly being TRBD2 (7 bases). V was trimmed by 7 bases and J by 3 bases, leaving 19 bases between them. In germline, CDR1 is LNHDA, CDR2 SQIVND (reference sequence). CDR3 length equals 16 residues. CDR3 protein: CASTTKGGLNYNEQFF. The CDR3 coding sequence is TGTGCCAGTACCACGAAGGGGGGGTTAAACTACAATGAGCAGTTCTTC.

This clonotype occurred a few times. The chain uses TRBV9 and TRBJ2-7, with D possibly matching TRBD2 (7 bases). There are 12 residues in the CDR3. Trimming took 7 bases from V and 2 from J, leaving 10 bases between them. Germline assignment: CDR1 SGDLS and CDR2 YYNGEE. The CDR3 reads CASGRGAYEQYF. For the CDR3, the DNA is TGTGCCAGCGGGAGGGGGGCCTACGAGCAGTACTTC.

This clonotype was found many times. The gene calls are TRBV14 and TRBJ2-5, with D possibly TRBD2 on 6 matching bases. The CDR3 has 15 amino acids. Germline-derived CDR1 and CDR2 are SGHDN and FVKESK. Between the trimmed V and J ends, which lost 1 base and 5 bases, there was a span of 14 bases. This chain's CDR3 is CASSQGTSSRETQYF. The CDR3 DNA is TGTGCCAGCAGCCAAGGTACTAGCTCTCGGGAGACCCAGTACTTC.

The gene calls are TRBV6-1 and TRBJ1-2; 10 bases match TRBD1. V shed 1 base, J shed 6 bases, and the junction held 8 bases outside the gene matches. This CDR3 spans 16 amino acids. The germline V gene has CDR1 MNHNS and CDR2 SASEGT. The CDR3 DNA is TGTGCCAGCAGTGAAGACGAGACAGGGGGCATTAATGGCTACACCTTC. This gives the protein CASSEDETGGINGYTF.